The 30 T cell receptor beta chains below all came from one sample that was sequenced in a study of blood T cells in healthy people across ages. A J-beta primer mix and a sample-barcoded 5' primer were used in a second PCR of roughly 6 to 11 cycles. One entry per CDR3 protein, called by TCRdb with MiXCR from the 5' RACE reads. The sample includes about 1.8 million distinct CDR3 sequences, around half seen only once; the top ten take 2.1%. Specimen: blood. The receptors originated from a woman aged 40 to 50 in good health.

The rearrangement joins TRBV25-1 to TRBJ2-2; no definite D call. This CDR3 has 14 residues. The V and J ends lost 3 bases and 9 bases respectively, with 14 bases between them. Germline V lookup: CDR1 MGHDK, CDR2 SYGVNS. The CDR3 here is CASSDTIRDWELFF. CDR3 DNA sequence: TGTGCCAGCAGTGATACGATACGTGACTGGGAGCTGTTTTTT.

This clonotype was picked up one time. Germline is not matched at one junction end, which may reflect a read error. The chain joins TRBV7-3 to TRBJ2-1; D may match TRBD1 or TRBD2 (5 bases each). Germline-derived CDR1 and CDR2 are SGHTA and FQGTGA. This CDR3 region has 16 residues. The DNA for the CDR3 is TGTGCCTGCAGCTCTTCCCGTTCGGGGCTCTACAATGAGCAGTTCTTC. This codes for CACSSSRSGLYNEQFF.

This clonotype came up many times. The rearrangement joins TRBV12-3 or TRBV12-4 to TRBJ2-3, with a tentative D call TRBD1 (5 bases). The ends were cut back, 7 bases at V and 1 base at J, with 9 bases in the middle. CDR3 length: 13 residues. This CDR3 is CASTGLGTDTQYF. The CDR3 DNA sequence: TGTGCCAGCACAGGGTTAGGCACAGATACGCAGTATTTT.

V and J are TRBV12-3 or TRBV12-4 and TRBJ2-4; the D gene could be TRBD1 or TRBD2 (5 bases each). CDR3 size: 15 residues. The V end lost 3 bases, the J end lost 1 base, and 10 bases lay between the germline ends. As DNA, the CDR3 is TGTGCCAGCAGTTTTGGGGGACCCGCCAAAAACATTCAGTACTTC. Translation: CASSFGGPAKNIQYF.

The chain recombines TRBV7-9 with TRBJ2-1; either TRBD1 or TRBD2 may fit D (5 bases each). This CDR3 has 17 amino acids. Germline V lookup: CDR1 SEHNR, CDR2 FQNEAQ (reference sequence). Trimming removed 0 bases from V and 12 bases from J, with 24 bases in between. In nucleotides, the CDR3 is TGTGCCAGCAGCTTAGCCCATGGGACCCCAGCCCGACGGGGGCAGTTCTTC. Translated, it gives CASSLAHGTPARRGQFF.

The CDR3 DNA is TGCGCCAGCAGCCATCGGGAGGAAGGGTACTACGAGCAGTACTTC. Residues: CASSHREEGYYEQYF. The V call is TRBV4-1, the J call TRBJ2-7; TRBD2 matches at 7 bases. Germline CDR1 and CDR2: MGHRA and YSYEKL. Trimming removed 3 bases from V and 3 bases from J; junction bases left unmatched: 8. This CDR3 comprises 15 residues.

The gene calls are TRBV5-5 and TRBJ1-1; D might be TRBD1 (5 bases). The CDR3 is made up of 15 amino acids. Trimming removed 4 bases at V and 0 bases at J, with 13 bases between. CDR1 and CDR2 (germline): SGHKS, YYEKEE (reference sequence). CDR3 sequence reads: CASSARQRLNTEAFF. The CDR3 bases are TGTGCCAGCAGCGCCAGACAGCGACTGAACACTGAAGCTTTCTTT. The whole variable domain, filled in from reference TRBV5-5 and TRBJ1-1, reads DAGVTQSPTHLIKTRGQQVTLRCSPISGHKSVSWYQQVLGQGPQFIFQYYEKEERGRGNFPDRFSARQFPNYSSELNVNALLLGDSALYLCASSARQRLNTEAFFGQGTRLTVV.

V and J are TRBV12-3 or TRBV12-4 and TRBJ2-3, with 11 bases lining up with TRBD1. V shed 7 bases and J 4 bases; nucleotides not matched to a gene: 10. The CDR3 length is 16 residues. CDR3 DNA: TGTGCCAGCACCCCGTATGGACAGGGGGCAGCAGATACGCAGTATTTT. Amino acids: CASTPYGQGAADTQYF.

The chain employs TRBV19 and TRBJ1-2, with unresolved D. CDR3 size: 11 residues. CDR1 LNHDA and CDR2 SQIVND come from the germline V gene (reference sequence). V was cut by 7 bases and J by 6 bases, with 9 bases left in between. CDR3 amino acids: CASTVGHGYTF. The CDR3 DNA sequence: TGTGCCAGTACCGTCGGCCATGGCTACACCTTC.

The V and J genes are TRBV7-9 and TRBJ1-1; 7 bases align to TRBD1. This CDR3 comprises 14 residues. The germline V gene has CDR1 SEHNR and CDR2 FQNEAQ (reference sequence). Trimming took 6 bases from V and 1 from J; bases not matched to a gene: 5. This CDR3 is CASSLGQTNTEAFF. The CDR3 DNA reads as TGTGCCAGCAGTTTGGGACAGACGAACACTGAAGCTTTCTTT.

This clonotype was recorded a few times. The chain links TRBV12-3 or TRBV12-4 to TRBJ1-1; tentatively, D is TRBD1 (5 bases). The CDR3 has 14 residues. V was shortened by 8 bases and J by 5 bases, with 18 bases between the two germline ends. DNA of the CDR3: TGTGCCAGCTCTGGACTAGGGGTCGGAACTGAAGCTTTCTTT. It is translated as CASSGLGVGTEAFF.

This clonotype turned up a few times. As DNA, the CDR3 is TGTGCCAGCAGCCTAAGTGGGAGCGGGAGAGAGACCCAGTACTTC. This sequence encodes CASSLSGSGRETQYF. This rearrangement joins TRBV9 to TRBJ2-5, with 8 bases fitting TRBD2. The V and J ends lost 4 bases and 4 bases, in that order; junction bases with no gene match: 9. This CDR3 contains 15 residues. Germline CDR1 reads SGDLS; CDR2 reads YYNGEE.

The CDR3 spells CASSSGNSNIQYF. CDR3 DNA sequence: TGTGCCAGCAGTTCCGGGAATTCAAACATTCAGTACTTC. The chain links TRBV6-2 or TRBV6-3 to TRBJ2-4; the D gene is possibly TRBD2 (5 bases). With 4 bases removed from V and 6 bases from J, the gap between germline ends came to 10 bases. This CDR3 region has 13 residues. The germline V gene encodes CDR1 MNHEY and CDR2 SVGEGT.

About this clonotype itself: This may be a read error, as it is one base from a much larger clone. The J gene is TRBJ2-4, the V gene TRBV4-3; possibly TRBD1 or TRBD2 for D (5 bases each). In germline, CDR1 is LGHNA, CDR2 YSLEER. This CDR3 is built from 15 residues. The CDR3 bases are TGCGCCAGCAGCCAATTGGATGGGACCCGAAACGTTCAGTACTTC. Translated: CASSQLDGTRNVQYF.

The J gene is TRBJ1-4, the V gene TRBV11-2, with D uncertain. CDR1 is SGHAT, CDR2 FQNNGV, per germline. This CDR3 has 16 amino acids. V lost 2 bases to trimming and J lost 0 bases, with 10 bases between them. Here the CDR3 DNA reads TGTGCCAGCAGCTTATGGATGTCCGCAACTAATGAAAAACTGTTTTTT. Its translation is CASSLWMSATNEKLFF.

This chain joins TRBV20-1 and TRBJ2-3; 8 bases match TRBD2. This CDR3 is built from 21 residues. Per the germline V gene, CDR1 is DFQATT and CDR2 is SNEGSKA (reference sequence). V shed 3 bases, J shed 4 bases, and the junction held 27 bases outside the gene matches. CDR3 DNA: TGCAGTGCTAGTGCGAGTCTCGGGGGTAGCGGGGCGACCGAGGTTGCAGATACGCAGTATTTT. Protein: CSASASLGGSGATEVADTQYF.

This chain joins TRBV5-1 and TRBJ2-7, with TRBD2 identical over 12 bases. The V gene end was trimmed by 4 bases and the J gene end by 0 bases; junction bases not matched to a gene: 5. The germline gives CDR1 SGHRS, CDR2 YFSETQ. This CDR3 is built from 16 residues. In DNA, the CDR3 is TGCGCCAGCAGCCTCGCTAGCGGGGGGGGCTCCTACGAGCAGTACTTC. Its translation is CASSLASGGGSYEQYF.

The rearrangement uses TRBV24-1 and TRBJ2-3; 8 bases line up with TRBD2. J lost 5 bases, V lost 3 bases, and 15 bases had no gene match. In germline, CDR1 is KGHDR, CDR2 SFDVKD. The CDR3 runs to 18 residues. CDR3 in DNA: TGTGCCACCAGTGATCCCTACCGAGCGGGGGAATCGGGAGATACGCAGTATTTT. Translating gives CATSDPYRAGESGDTQYF.

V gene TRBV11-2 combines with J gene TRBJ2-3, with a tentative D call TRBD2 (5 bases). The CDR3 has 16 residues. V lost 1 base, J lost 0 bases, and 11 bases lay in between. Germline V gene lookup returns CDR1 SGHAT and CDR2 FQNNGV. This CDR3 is CASSLVVGVSTDTQYF. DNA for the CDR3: TGTGCCAGCAGCTTAGTCGTCGGGGTTAGCACAGATACGCAGTATTTT.

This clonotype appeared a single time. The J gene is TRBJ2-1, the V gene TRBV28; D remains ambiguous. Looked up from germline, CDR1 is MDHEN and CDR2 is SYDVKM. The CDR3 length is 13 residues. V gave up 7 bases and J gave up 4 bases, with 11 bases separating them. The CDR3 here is CASTWAYYNEQFF. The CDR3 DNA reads TGTGCCAGCACGTGGGCTTATTACAATGAGCAGTTCTTC.

CDR3 sequence: CASSPDHNAAPYEQYF. The CDR3 DNA sequence: TGTGCCAGCTCACCAGACCATAATGCGGCTCCCTACGAGCAGTACTTC. The chain has TRBV18 and TRBJ2-7; no firm D call. This CDR3 comprises 16 residues. Germline V gene sequence: CDR1 KGHSH, CDR2 LQKENI. The ends were cut back, 2 bases at V and 2 bases at J, with 16 bases in the middle.

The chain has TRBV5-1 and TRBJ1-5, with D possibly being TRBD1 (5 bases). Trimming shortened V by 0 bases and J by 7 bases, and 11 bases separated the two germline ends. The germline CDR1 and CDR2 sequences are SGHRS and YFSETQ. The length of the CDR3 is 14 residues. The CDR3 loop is CASSLGGREQPQHF. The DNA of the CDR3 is TGCGCCAGCAGCTTGGGGGGCAGGGAACAGCCCCAGCATTTT.

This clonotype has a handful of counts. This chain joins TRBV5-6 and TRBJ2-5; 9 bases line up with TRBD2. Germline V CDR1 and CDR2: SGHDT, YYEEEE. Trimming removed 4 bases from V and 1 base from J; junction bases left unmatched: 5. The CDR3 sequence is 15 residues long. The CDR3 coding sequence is TGTGCCAGCAGCCCCGGACTAGCGCTCCAAGAGACCCAGTACTTC. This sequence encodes CASSPGLALQETQYF.

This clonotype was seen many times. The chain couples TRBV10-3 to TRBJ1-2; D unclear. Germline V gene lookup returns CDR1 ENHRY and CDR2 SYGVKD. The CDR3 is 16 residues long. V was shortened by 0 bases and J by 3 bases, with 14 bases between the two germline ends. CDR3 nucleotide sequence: TGTGCCATCAGTGAGTCTTTAGCCGCCAGCTACTATGGCTACACCTTC. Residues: CAISESLAASYYGYTF.

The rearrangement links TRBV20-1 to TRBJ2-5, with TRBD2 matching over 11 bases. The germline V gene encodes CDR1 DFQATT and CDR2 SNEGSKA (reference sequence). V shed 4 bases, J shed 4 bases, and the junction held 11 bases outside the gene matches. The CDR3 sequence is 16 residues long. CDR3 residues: CSANPLAGGRGETQYF. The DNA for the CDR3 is TGCAGTGCTAACCCTTTAGCGGGGGGGAGGGGAGAGACCCAGTACTTC.

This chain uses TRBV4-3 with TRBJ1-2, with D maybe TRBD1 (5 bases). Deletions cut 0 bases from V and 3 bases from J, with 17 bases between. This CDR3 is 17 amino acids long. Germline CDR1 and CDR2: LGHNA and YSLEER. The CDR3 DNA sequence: TGCGCCAGCAGCCAAGATAGTATTATGACAGAACACTATGGCTACACCTTC. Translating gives CASSQDSIMTEHYGYTF.

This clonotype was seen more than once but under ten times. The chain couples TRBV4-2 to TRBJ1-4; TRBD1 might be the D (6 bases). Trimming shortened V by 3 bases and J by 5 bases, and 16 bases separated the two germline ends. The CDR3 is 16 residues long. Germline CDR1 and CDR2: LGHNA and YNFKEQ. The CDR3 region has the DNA TGTGCCAGCAGCCACCTAGAGGGGGGGGAGAATGAAAAACTGTTTTTT. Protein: CASSHLEGGENEKLFF.

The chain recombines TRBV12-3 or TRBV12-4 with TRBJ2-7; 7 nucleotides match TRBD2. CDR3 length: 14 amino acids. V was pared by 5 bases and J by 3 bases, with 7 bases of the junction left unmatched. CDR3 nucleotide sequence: TGTGCCAGCAGTAGACTAGCCGTCCTCTACGAGCAGTACTTC. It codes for CASSRLAVLYEQYF.

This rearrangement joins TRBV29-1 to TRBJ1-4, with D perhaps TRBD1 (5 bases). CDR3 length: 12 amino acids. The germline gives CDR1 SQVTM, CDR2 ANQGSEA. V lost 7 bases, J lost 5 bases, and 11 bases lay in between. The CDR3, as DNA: TGCAGCGCAACCCGACAGAATGAAAAACTGTTTTTT. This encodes CSATRQNEKLFF. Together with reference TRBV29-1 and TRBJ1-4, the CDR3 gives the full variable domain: SAVISQKPSRDICQRGTSLTIQCQVDSQVTMMFWYRQQPGQSLTLIATANQGSEATYESGFVIDKFPISRPNLTFSTLTVSNMSPEDSSIYLCSATRQNEKLFFGSGTQLSVL.

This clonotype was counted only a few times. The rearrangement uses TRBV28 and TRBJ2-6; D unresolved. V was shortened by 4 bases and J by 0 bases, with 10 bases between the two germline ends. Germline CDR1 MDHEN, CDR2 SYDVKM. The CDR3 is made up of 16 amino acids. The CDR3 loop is CASSSPSLSGANVLTF. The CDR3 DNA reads TGTGCCAGCAGTTCCCCATCCCTCTCTGGGGCCAACGTCCTGACTTTC.